The entry below gives a single T cell receptor beta chain sequence along with its context. The antigen is undetermined. The sample comes from a study of shared clonotypes between healthy human individuals. V shed 0 bases, J shed 3 bases, and the junction held 6 bases outside the gene matches. Per the germline V gene, CDR1 is GTSNPN and CDR2 is SVGIG (reference sequence). The CDR3 sequence is 15 residues long. TCRdb's table, derived via immunoSEQ multiplex PCR, lists solely in-frame clones and lacks some. The sample has a few million clones, roughly 90% seen once; the top ten hold around 0.4%. General study results and limits: Estimated richness values were generally larger in naive subsets than in memory subsets. Clonotype sharing across several donors was observed for around 5% of naive CD4 clonotypes.

The receptor's source is a young man in good health. Some clones in this sample may be carry-over from other donors' samples. The sequenced sample was naive CD4+ T cells from PBMCs. The subset: CD45RA+ positively selected. The chain couples TRBV30 to TRBJ2-7, with TRBD2 matching over 9 bases. CDR3 DNA sequence: TGTGCCTGGAGTGTACAGAGCGGGAGGCGCTACGAGCAGTACTTC. Protein: CAWSVQSGRRYEQYF.